The next 25 T cell receptor beta chains were all read from a single sample in a study of T cells in Graves' hyperthyroidism and ophthalmopathy. TCR beta CDR3 regions were amplified from RNA transcripts. HTBI primers were used for first-round RT-PCR of the TCR CDR3. MiXCR, run by TCRdb on the multiplex PCR reads, gives a single entry per CDR3 protein. There are 380,000 or so distinct CDR3 sequences in the sample; about 15% occur only once, and 20% to 25% lies in the top ten. Source material: blood. These receptors were collected from a woman between 25 and 40 years old with Graves' hyperthyroidism.

This chain links TRBV19 with TRBJ1-1, with D hard to call. CDR3 length: 18 residues. CDR1 is LNHDA, CDR2 SQIVND, per germline (reference sequence). The V end was cut by 5 bases, the J end by 5 bases, with 27 bases between. CDR3 sequence (DNA): TGTGCCAGTAGTCCCGGCCTCCAACTCACTGTGGCGGAGACTGAAGCTTTCTTT. Its translation: CASSPGLQLTVAETEAFF. Variable domain in full (rest from reference TRBV19 and TRBJ1-1): DGGITQSPKYLFRKEGQNVTLSCEQNLNHDAMYWYRQDPGQGLRLIYYSQIVNDFQKGDIAEGYSVSREKKESFPLTVTSAQKNPTAFYLCASSPGLQLTVAETEAFFGQGTRLTVV.

This clonotype was recorded at least ten times. V and J are TRBV30 and TRBJ2-1; 7 nucleotides match TRBD1. CDR1 and CDR2 (germline): GTSNPN, SVGIG (reference sequence). The J segment lost 12 bases and the V segment lost 4 bases, leaving 9 bases of the junction unmatched. The CDR3 spans 12 residues. CDR3 protein: CAWNGFRDRQFF. The DNA for the CDR3 is TGTGCCTGGAACGGCTTCCGGGACAGGCAGTTCTTC.

This clonotype has ten or more counts. The CDR3 loop is CASSYATGLAGGSDEQFF. CDR3 coding DNA: TGTGCCAGCAGTTACGCTACGGGACTAGCGGGAGGTAGCGATGAGCAGTTCTTC. V gene TRBV6-5 combines with J gene TRBJ2-1, with TRBD2 identical over 15 bases. V shed 2 bases, J shed 8 bases, and the junction held 10 bases outside the gene matches. There are 18 residues in the CDR3. The V gene's germline CDR1 is MNHEY and CDR2 SVGAGI.

This clonotype was recorded a few times. The V and J genes are TRBV7-3 and TRBJ2-6; D is uncertain. Trimming took 2 bases from V and 1 from J, leaving 9 bases between them. The CDR3 sequence is 16 residues long. Germline lookup yields CDR1 SGHTA and CDR2 FQGTGA. The CDR3 is CASSLGGLSGANVLTF. The CDR3, as DNA: TGTGCCAGCAGCTTAGGTGGGCTTTCTGGGGCCAACGTCCTGACTTTC.

This clonotype showed up many times. This sequence joins TRBV6-1 and TRBJ2-5; perhaps TRBD1 as D (5 bases). The CDR3 length is 15 residues. Trimming removed 6 bases from V and 1 base from J, with 15 bases in between. Germline V CDR1 and CDR2: MNHNS, SASEGT. The CDR3 DNA reads TGTGCCAGCAGCTTAACGACAGACGCCCAAGAGACCCAGTACTTC. This encodes CASSLTTDAQETQYF.

This clonotype occurred a few times. J is TRBJ2-1 and V is TRBV9; no clear D. The length of the CDR3 is 13 residues. V was pared by 0 bases and J by 7 bases, with 8 bases between. The V gene's germline CDR1 is SGDLS and CDR2 YYNGEE. For the CDR3, the DNA is TGTGCCAGCAGCGTAGGGACGGAAAATGAGCAGTTCTTC. Translating it yields CASSVGTENEQFF. The variable domain in full, completed from reference TRBV9 and TRBJ2-1, reads DSGVTQTPKHLITATGQRVTLRCSPRSGDLSVYWYQQSLDQGLQFLIQYYNGEERAKGNILERFSAQQFPDLHSELNLSSLELGDSALYFCASSVGTENEQFFGPGTRLTVL.

The rearrangement uses TRBV10-3 and TRBJ2-3, with 10 bases lining up with TRBD1. The length of the CDR3 is 15 residues. CDR1 and CDR2 (germline): ENHRY, SYGVKD. The trim removed 11 bases at V and 2 bases at J, leaving 10 bases unmatched. CDR3 DNA: TGTGCCGCCGAAAGGACAGGGGGTACCACAGATACGCAGTATTTT. Translation gives CAAERTGGTTDTQYF.

This clonotype was observed a few times. The genes are TRBV15 and TRBJ2-5; 8 bases agree with TRBD1. The ends lost 0 bases at V and 3 bases at J; junction bases unmatched: 3. The germline gives CDR1 LNHNV, CDR2 YYDKDF (reference sequence). This CDR3 region has 15 residues. The DNA for the CDR3 is TGTGCCACCAGCAGAGACACAGGGGGTAAAGAGACCCAGTACTTC. Its protein product is CATSRDTGGKETQYF.

This clonotype was picked up a small number of times. The chain combines TRBV3-1 with TRBJ1-5, with TRBD1 matching 9 bases. V dropped 3 bases and J dropped 6; count of bases not matched to a gene: 3. The germline V gene encodes CDR1 LGHDT and CDR2 YNNKEL (reference sequence). This CDR3 region has 14 residues. CDR3 bases: TGTGCCAGCAGCCATGGACAGGGGAGTCAGCCCCAGCATTTT. It encodes CASSHGQGSQPQHF.

In its sample, this clonotype was seen many times. V is TRBV9 and J is TRBJ1-3; D gene unclear. V lost 5 bases to trimming and J lost 0 bases, with 6 bases between them. Germline V CDR1 and CDR2: SGDLS, YYNGEE. The CDR3 is made up of 13 amino acids. The CDR3 reads CASRPNSGNTIYF. The CDR3 DNA sequence: TGTGCCAGCAGACCAAACTCTGGAAACACCATATATTTT.

This clonotype was recorded a few times. This may stem from a read error, because a much larger clone lies one nucleotide away. The chain joins TRBV11-2 to TRBJ2-1; D is undetermined. Germline V gene data show CDR1 as SGHAT and CDR2 as FQNNGV. The CDR3 is 17 amino acids. This CDR3 reads CASSFRLRRSSYNAQFF. The CDR3 bases are TGTGCCAGCAGCTTCCGACTGAGAAGGAGCTCCTACAATGCGCAGTTCTTC. The entire variable domain, with the rest obtained from reference TRBV11-2 and TRBJ2-1, is as follows: EAGVAQSPRYKIIEKRQSVAFWCNPISGHATLYWYQQILGQGPKLLIQFQNNGVVDDSQLPKDRFSAERLKGVDSTLKIQPAKLEDSAVYLCASSFRLRRSSYNAQFFGPGTRLTVL.

This clonotype was counted ten times or more. The rearrangement links TRBV3-1 to TRBJ2-7, with 7 bases matching TRBD1. Germline V CDR1 and CDR2: LGHDT, YNNKEL (reference sequence). The J segment lost 0 bases and the V segment lost 1 base, leaving 6 bases of the junction unmatched. The CDR3 totals 16 residues. CDR3 nucleotides: TGTGCCAGCAGCCAAGGTAACAGGGGCGTCTCCTACGAGCAGTACTTC. Protein: CASSQGNRGVSYEQYF.

In this sample, this clonotype turned up a few times. This rearrangement joins TRBV28 to TRBJ1-6; 8 bases map to TRBD1. The CDR3 sequence is 14 residues long. V lost 5 bases, J lost 10 bases, and 7 bases stayed unmatched. The germline gives CDR1 MDHEN, CDR2 SYDVKM. The CDR3 here is CASSPGQGWSPLHF. The CDR3 coding sequence is TGTGCCAGCAGTCCCGGACAGGGTTGGTCACCCCTCCACTTT. Full variable domain (outside the CDR3, taken from reference TRBV28 and TRBJ1-6): DVKVTQSSRYLVKRTGEKVFLECVQDMDHENMFWYRQDPGLGLRLIYFSYDVKMKEKGDIPEGYSVSREKKERFSLILESASTNQTSMYLCASSPGQGWSPLHFGNGTRLTVT.

This chain joins TRBV15 and TRBJ2-3, with D possibly being TRBD2 (6 bases). The ends were cut back, 1 base at V and 1 base at J, with 9 bases in the middle. CDR1 is LNHNV and CDR2 is YYDKDF in the germline V gene (reference sequence). The CDR3 totals 15 residues. CDR3 nucleotide sequence: TGTGCCACCAGCAGAGGGGCTAGCGGCACAGATACGCAGTATTTT. Its protein is CATSRGASGTDTQYF.

The J gene is TRBJ1-5, the V gene TRBV7-2; D perhaps matches TRBD1 (5 bases). CDR3 size: 16 residues. Looked up from germline, CDR1 is SGHTA and CDR2 is FQGNSA. V was pared by 5 bases and J by 6 bases, with 20 bases between. The CDR3: CASSPAAGVIGQPQHF. CDR3 bases: TGTGCCAGCAGCCCAGCGGCGGGGGTAATAGGTCAGCCCCAGCATTTT.

The V call is TRBV29-1, the J call TRBJ2-3; D not resolved. V was trimmed by 0 bases and J by 6 bases, leaving 10 bases between them. The CDR3 sequence is 13 residues long. CDR1 SQVTM and CDR2 ANQGSEA come from the germline V gene. CDR3 sequence reads: CSVEESGTDTQYF. The DNA of the CDR3 is TGCAGCGTTGAAGAATCAGGAACCGATACGCAGTATTTT.

This clonotype has ten or more counts. The CDR3 DNA is TGTGCCAGCAGTTTTCGGACAGGACAAGAGACCCAGTACTTC. Residues: CASSFRTGQETQYF. The chain links TRBV27 to TRBJ2-5, with TRBD1 matching over 7 bases. CDR1 and CDR2 (germline): MNHEY, SMNVEV (reference sequence). The V gene end was trimmed by 3 bases and the J gene end by 2 bases; junction bases not matched to a gene: 3. The CDR3 contains 14 residues.

This clonotype was seen many times. This chain's CDR3 is CASSDATPNTGELFF. The CDR3 DNA sequence: TGTGCCAGCAGTGATGCCACTCCCAACACCGGGGAGCTGTTTTTT. The rearrangement uses TRBV2 and TRBJ2-2; no clear D gene. Germline loops: CDR1 SNHLY, CDR2 FYNNEI. The CDR3 length is 15 residues. V was shortened by 3 bases and J by 2 bases, with 10 bases between the two germline ends. The complete variable domain, with remaining parts taken from reference TRBV2 and TRBJ2-2, reads EPEVTQTPSHQVTQMGQEVILRCVPISNHLYFYWYRQILGQKVEFLVSFYNNEISEKSEIFDDQFSVERPDGSNFTLKIRSTKLEDSAMYFCASSDATPNTGELFFGEGSRLTVL.

The chain carries TRBV10-2 and TRBJ1-3, with D possibly TRBD1 on 5 matching bases. V was clipped by 5 bases and J by 2 bases, with 13 bases between them. The CDR3 length is 15 residues. Germline assignment: CDR1 WSHSY and CDR2 SAAADI. This CDR3 reads CASSQIQGTGNTIYF. For the CDR3, the DNA is TGCGCCAGCAGTCAGATCCAGGGAACTGGAAACACCATATATTTT.

This rearrangement joins TRBV3-1 to TRBJ2-7; D uncertain. V was pared by 3 bases and J by 6 bases, with 9 bases between. CDR3 length: 12 amino acids. The germline gives CDR1 LGHDT, CDR2 YNNKEL (reference sequence). CDR3 nucleotide sequence: TGTGCCAGCAGCCAGCGGTCCGCCGAGCAGTACTTC. It specifies CASSQRSAEQYF.

This clonotype came up many times. The V call is TRBV12-3 or TRBV12-4, the J call TRBJ1-4; no definite D call. V shed 5 bases and J shed 13 bases, with 17 bases lying between them. The length of the CDR3 is 13 residues. The CDR3 is CASSVGSRAGLFF. The DNA of the CDR3 is TGTGCCAGCAGTGTAGGATCGAGGGCGGGACTGTTTTTT.

The J gene is TRBJ2-6, the V gene TRBV5-4; D tentatively fits TRBD1 or TRBD2 (5 bases each). This CDR3 comprises 15 residues. Germline values: CDR1 SGHNT, CDR2 YYREEE (reference sequence). V lost 4 bases to trimming and J lost 1 base, with 9 bases between them. The chain's CDR3 is CASSRGTSGANVLTF. The DNA for the CDR3 is TGTGCCAGCAGCCGGGGCACATCTGGGGCCAACGTCCTGACTTTC.

This clonotype was seen a handful of times. This rearrangement joins TRBV28 to TRBJ2-7; 12 bases agree with TRBD1. Germline lookup yields CDR1 MDHEN and CDR2 SYDVKM. J gave up 0 bases and V 5 bases, and 20 bases lay outside the gene matches. The CDR3 has 21 amino acids. DNA of the CDR3: TGTGCCAGCAGTCCCCGGGACAGGGGGCGAGAATACGTGATTAGCTCCTACGAGCAGTACTTC. Translation gives CASSPRDRGREYVISSYEQYF.

This clonotype was counted ten times or more. For the CDR3, the DNA is TGTGCCAGCAGGGCTAGCACGTACGAGCAGTACTTC. Protein product: CASRASTYEQYF. This chain joins TRBV2 and TRBJ2-7; D possibly corresponds to TRBD2 (5 bases). V was cut by 6 bases and J by 4 bases, with 10 bases left in between. The CDR3 has 12 residues. Germline CDR1 reads SNHLY; CDR2 reads FYNNEI.

This clonotype has just a few counts. J is TRBJ2-5 and V is TRBV7-9; 7 bases match TRBD2. The CDR3 has 15 amino acids. V was clipped by 5 bases and J by 3 bases; unmatched bases: 9. Germline CDR1 is SEHNR and CDR2 is FQNEAQ (reference sequence). This CDR3 is CASSRWREREETQYF. The CDR3 region has the DNA TGTGCCAGCAGCCGTTGGCGGGAGAGGGAAGAGACCCAGTACTTC.